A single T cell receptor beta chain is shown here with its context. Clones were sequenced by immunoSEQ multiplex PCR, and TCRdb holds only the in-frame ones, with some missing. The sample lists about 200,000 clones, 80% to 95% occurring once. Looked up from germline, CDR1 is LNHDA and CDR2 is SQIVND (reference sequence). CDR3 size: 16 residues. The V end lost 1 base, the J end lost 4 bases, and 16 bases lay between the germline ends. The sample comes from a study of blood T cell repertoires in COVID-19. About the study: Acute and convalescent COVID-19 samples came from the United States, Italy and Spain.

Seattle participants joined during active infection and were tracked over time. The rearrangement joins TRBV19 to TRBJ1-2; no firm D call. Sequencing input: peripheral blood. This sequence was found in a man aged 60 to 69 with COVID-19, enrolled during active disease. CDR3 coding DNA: TGTGCCAGTAGTATAGGGAGCGCGTCGGTTGCCTATGGCTACACCTTC. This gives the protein CASSIGSASVAYGYTF.